These T cell receptor beta chains were read from a single sample in a study of shared clonotypes between healthy human individuals. Assay: immunoSEQ multiplex PCR; the TCRdb copy retains only in-frame clones and omits some. This table holds 2 million or so clones, 85% to 95% found once. The sequenced sample was naive CD4+ T cells sorted from blood. These TCRs come from a man younger than 35 in good health. CDR3s include the opening cysteine and the closing phenylalanine or tryptophan. A D gene is named only where the DNA matches it firmly. Only part of the rows carry a size: once, few, many, or a class if the clone is expanded.

cdr3_nt: TGTGCCAGCAGGCGGGGGAGGCAGCCCCAGCATTTT
cdr3_aa: CASRRGRQPQHF
j_call: TRBJ1-5
clone_size: .
v_call: TRBV28
d_call: .

cdr3_nt: TGCAGCGTCAGAAAGGGCGGCTCCTACAATGAGCAGTTCTTC
cdr3_aa: CSVRKGGSYNEQFF
j_call: TRBJ2-1
clone_size: .
v_call: TRBV29-1
d_call: .

cdr3_nt: TGTGCCAGCTCACCACCGGCGGGGGGGCGTCACGAGCAGTACTTC
cdr3_aa: CASSPPAGGRHEQYF
j_call: TRBJ2-7
clone_size: once
v_call: TRBV18
d_call: TRBD2

cdr3_nt: TGCGCCAGCTCCATGGAAGGAGTAGTAGCCCAGTACTTC
cdr3_aa: CASSMEGVVAQYF
j_call: TRBJ2-5
clone_size: .
v_call: TRBV5-1
d_call: .

cdr3_nt: TGTGCCAGCAGTTCCGGGGACAGGGGGACCTACGAGCAGTACTTC
cdr3_aa: CASSSGDRGTYEQYF
j_call: TRBJ2-7
clone_size: .
v_call: TRBV28
d_call: TRBD1

cdr3_nt: TGTGCCAGCAGAAAAGCGGGGGACTCCTACGAGCAGTACTTC
cdr3_aa: CASRKAGDSYEQYF
j_call: TRBJ2-7
clone_size: once
v_call: TRBV6-6
d_call: TRBD2

cdr3_nt: TGTGCCAGCAGCTTGAGAGCAGGACAGGGCGGCTACAATGAGCAGTTCTTC
cdr3_aa: CASSLRAGQGGYNEQFF
j_call: TRBJ2-1
clone_size: .
v_call: TRBV5-4
d_call: TRBD1

cdr3_nt: TGTGCCAGCAGCCCTCCTAGCGGGAGGAGCTCCTACAATGAGCAGTTCTTC
cdr3_aa: CASSPPSGRSSYNEQFF
j_call: TRBJ2-1
clone_size: .
v_call: TRBV5-4
d_call: TRBD2

cdr3_nt: TGTGCCACCAGCAGAGATCGACTAGCGGGAGGCGAGCAGTACTTC
cdr3_aa: CATSRDRLAGGEQYF
j_call: TRBJ2-7
clone_size: .
v_call: TRBV15
d_call: TRBD2

cdr3_nt: TGTGCCAGCAGTCCAACCGGGGCGGGTGCGCAGTATTTT
cdr3_aa: CASSPTGAGAQYF
j_call: TRBJ2-3
clone_size: .
v_call: TRBV6-6
d_call: .

cdr3_nt: TGCGCCAGCAGCTTGGATCCCCCAGGGGGCAATGAAAAACTGTTTTTT
cdr3_aa: CASSLDPPGGNEKLFF
j_call: TRBJ1-4
clone_size: .
v_call: TRBV5-1
d_call: TRBD1

cdr3_nt: TGTGCCAGCAGGATGGACAGGGCAGGCTATGGCTACACCTTC
cdr3_aa: CASRMDRAGYGYTF
j_call: TRBJ1-2
clone_size: .
v_call: TRBV5-4
d_call: TRBD1

cdr3_nt: TGTGCCAGCAGCGAAGGCCCGTTTGGGGATTCACCCCTCCACTTT
cdr3_aa: CASSEGPFGDSPLHF
j_call: TRBJ1-6
clone_size: .
v_call: TRBV7-9
d_call: .

cdr3_nt: TGTGCCAGCTCACGTCCCGGGACAGATACGCAGTATTTT
cdr3_aa: CASSRPGTDTQYF
j_call: TRBJ2-3
clone_size: .
v_call: TRBV18
d_call: .

cdr3_nt: TGTGCCAGCTCCTCCCAGGGGACCGACTCTGGAAACACCATATATTTT
cdr3_aa: CASSSQGTDSGNTIYF
j_call: TRBJ1-3
clone_size: .
v_call: TRBV6-6
d_call: .

cdr3_nt: TGCGCCAGCAGCTTGGGGGCAACTAATGAAAAACTGTTTTTT
cdr3_aa: CASSLGATNEKLFF
j_call: TRBJ1-4
clone_size: .
v_call: TRBV5-1
d_call: .

cdr3_nt: TGTGCCAGCAGCAGATCCGGGACTCCGGCCTACGAGCAGTACTTC
cdr3_aa: CASSRSGTPAYEQYF
j_call: TRBJ2-7
clone_size: .
v_call: TRBV21-1
d_call: .

cdr3_nt: TGTGCCATCAGAGGGACAGGACAAAAGTACTTC
cdr3_aa: CAIRGTGQKYF
j_call: TRBJ2-7
clone_size: .
v_call: TRBV10-3
d_call: TRBD1

cdr3_nt: TGTGCCTGGAGCCCCAGGATCCAAGAGACCCAGTACTTC
cdr3_aa: CAWSPRIQETQYF
j_call: TRBJ2-5
clone_size: .
v_call: TRBV30
d_call: .

cdr3_nt: TGTGCCAGCATTTCGACAGGGATTGTTGCCGAGCAGTACTTC
cdr3_aa: CASISTGIVAEQYF
j_call: TRBJ2-7
clone_size: .
v_call: TRBV6-1
d_call: TRBD1

cdr3_nt: TGTGCCAGCAGTTACCATGAAACAAACTATGGCTACACCTTC
cdr3_aa: CASSYHETNYGYTF
j_call: TRBJ1-2
clone_size: .
v_call: TRBV6-5
d_call: .

cdr3_nt: TGTGCCTGGAGTGTACGGGCGATCCAAGAGACCCAGTACTTC
cdr3_aa: CAWSVRAIQETQYF
j_call: TRBJ2-5
clone_size: .
v_call: TRBV30
d_call: .

cdr3_nt: TGTGCCAGCAGCGCTTCGAGGGGGACAGGTCCAGATACGCAGTATTTT
cdr3_aa: CASSASRGTGPDTQYF
j_call: TRBJ2-3
clone_size: .
v_call: TRBV9
d_call: TRBD1

cdr3_nt: TGTGCCAGCTCACCAGGGACACCCGAAAGGAGGGACAATGAGCAGTTCTTC
cdr3_aa: CASSPGTPERRDNEQFF
j_call: TRBJ2-1
clone_size: .
v_call: TRBV18
d_call: .

cdr3_nt: TGCGCCAGCAGCCAAGAGCGATGGGTGGAAAAAGGCACCGGGGAGCTGTTTTTT
cdr3_aa: CASSQERWVEKGTGELFF
j_call: TRBJ2-2
clone_size: .
v_call: TRBV4-1
d_call: .

cdr3_nt: TGTGCCAGCAGCGCGGGACTAGACTCCTACGAGCAGTACTTC
cdr3_aa: CASSAGLDSYEQYF
j_call: TRBJ2-7
clone_size: few
v_call: TRBV7-9
d_call: TRBD2

cdr3_nt: TGTGCCAGCAGCTCCAGGGGTCCGCTCACATATGGCTACACCTTC
cdr3_aa: CASSSRGPLTYGYTF
j_call: TRBJ1-2
clone_size: .
v_call: TRBV7-2
d_call: .

cdr3_nt: TGTGCCAGCAGCTTAGGGAGGACGGAGGCCAATCAGCCCCAGCATTTT
cdr3_aa: CASSLGRTEANQPQHF
j_call: TRBJ1-5
clone_size: .
v_call: TRBV11-2
d_call: .

cdr3_nt: TGCAGCGTTCTCCCGCCCGGGAGGAACTACGAGCAGTACTTC
cdr3_aa: CSVLPPGRNYEQYF
j_call: TRBJ2-7
clone_size: .
v_call: TRBV29-1
d_call: TRBD2

cdr3_nt: TGTGCCAGCAGCGTAGCCTTATACGGGACAGGGATCTCTGGGGCCAACGTCCTGACTTTC
cdr3_aa: CASSVALYGTGISGANVLTF
j_call: TRBJ2-6
clone_size: once
v_call: TRBV9
d_call: TRBD1

cdr3_nt: TGTGCCTGGGCCACGGGACAGGGTAAGACAGATACGCAGTATTTT
cdr3_aa: CAWATGQGKTDTQYF
j_call: TRBJ2-3
clone_size: .
v_call: TRBV30
d_call: TRBD1

cdr3_nt: TGTGCCAGCAGCTTGGCCCCGGGGACAGGGATGGGTGAGCAGTTCTTC
cdr3_aa: CASSLAPGTGMGEQFF
j_call: TRBJ2-1
clone_size: .
v_call: TRBV5-4
d_call: TRBD1